This TCR beta chain is drawn from a study of CD8+CD57+ T cells in acquired aplastic anemia. Study-level background: Isolated CD4+ and CD8+ cells, once sorted, yielded DNA averaging around 3 ug. Study findings and constraints: The number of CD8+ CDR3 sequences shared by patients and controls was twenty-nine. Patients did not significantly differ from controls in CD8+ Simpson's diversity.

To note about this clonotype: Antigen: not known.

The CDR3 loop spans 14 amino acids. Deletions cut 4 bases from V and 7 bases from J, with 17 bases between. Per the germline V gene, CDR1 is MRHNA and CDR2 is SNTAGT. An expansion of CD8+CD57+ cells by flow cytometry had been shown in patients chosen for sequencing. Patients were therapy-naive when their blood was sampled. Investigators profiled TCR beta VDJ and CDR3 from genomic DNA template. TCRdb re-called the reads through MiXCR, storing one row per CDR3 protein. The repertoire includes some 150,000 distinct CDR3 sequences, 70% to 75% of them detected once, and roughly half sits in the top ten. The receptor was derived from a human donor with aplastic anemia. The source material was sorted CD4+, CD8+, or CD8+CD57+ T cells (not recorded which) from PBMCs. The chain carries TRBV6-4 and TRBJ2-7; D is perhaps TRBD1 (6 bases). The CDR3 here is CASSGAGEAGEQYV. The CDR3 DNA follows: TGTGCCAGCAGTGGGGCAGGGGAAGCCGGGGAGCAGTACGTC.